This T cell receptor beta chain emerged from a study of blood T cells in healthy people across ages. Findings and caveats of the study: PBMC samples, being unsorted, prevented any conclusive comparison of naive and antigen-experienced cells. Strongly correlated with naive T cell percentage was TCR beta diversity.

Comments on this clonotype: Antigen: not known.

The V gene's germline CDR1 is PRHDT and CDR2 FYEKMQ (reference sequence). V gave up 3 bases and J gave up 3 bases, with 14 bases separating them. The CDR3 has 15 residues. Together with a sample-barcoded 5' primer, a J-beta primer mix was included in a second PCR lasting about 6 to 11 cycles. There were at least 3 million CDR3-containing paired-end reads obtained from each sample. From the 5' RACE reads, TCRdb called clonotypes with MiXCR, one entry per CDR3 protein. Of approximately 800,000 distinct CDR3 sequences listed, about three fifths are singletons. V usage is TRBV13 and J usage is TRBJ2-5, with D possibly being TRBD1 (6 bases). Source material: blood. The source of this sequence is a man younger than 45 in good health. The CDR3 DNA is TGTGCCAGCAGCTTTGGTGACAGGCGAGAAGAGACCCAGTACTTC. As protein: CASSFGDRREETQYF.